Shown below are 11 T cell receptor beta chains from a single sample sequenced in a study of T-cell reconstitution after alpha-beta-depleted transplantation in children (dated by TCRdb to 2015 to 2016). The library came from PCR. Sequencing instrument: Illumina HiSeq 2500. TCR library preparation used molecular barcoding, with unique molecular identifiers applied to normalize quantification of the TCRbeta repertoire. TCRdb redid the processing of the public reads, applying fastp at Q25 and MiXCR, and retained in-frame beta chains. For every CDR3 protein sequence, its rows merge into one entry that carries the most common genes and DNA. The sample table shows about 610,000 distinct CDR3 sequences, and 8% to 11% are seen once. The top ten clonotypes cover less than 5% of the sample. The material sequenced was PBMCs from the stem cell graft donor, taken from the stem cell graft. These receptors came from a human donor who donated a stem cell graft to a child with acute myeloid leukemia.

With regard to this clonotype: A much larger clone differs from this one at a single base, so this may be a read error. This rearrangement joins TRBV14 to TRBJ1-6; D uncertain. The CDR3 is 15 residues long. Per the germline V gene, CDR1 is SGHDN and CDR2 is FVKESK. The CDR3 region is CAISQVGRNNSPLHF. In nucleotides, the CDR3 is TGTGCCATCAGCCAAGTCGGGAGAAATAATTCACCCCTCCACTTT.

This clonotype was recorded at least ten times. The chain recombines TRBV29-1 with TRBJ1-2, with TRBD1 matching 7 bases. Germline trimming cut 6 bases from V and 4 bases from J; bases unmatched to any gene: 5. CDR3 size: 12 residues. Germline lookup yields CDR1 SQVTM and CDR2 ANQGSEA. The CDR3 region is CSVTDRAYGYTF. DNA for the CDR3: TGCAGCGTGACCGACAGGGCCTATGGCTACACCTTC. The entire variable domain, with the rest obtained from reference TRBV29-1 and TRBJ1-2, is as follows: SAVISQKPSRDICQRGTSLTIQCQVDSQVTMMFWYRQQPGQSLTLIATANQGSEATYESGFVIDKFPISRPNLTFSTLTVSNMSPEDSSIYLCSVTDRAYGYTFGSGTRLTVV.

This clonotype was observed a few times. The chain uses TRBV5-1 and TRBJ2-6; no clear D gene. Trimming cost V 4 bases and J 0 bases, with 14 bases left between them. From germline, CDR1 is SGHRS and CDR2 YFSETQ. This CDR3 contains 17 residues. CDR3 sequence reads: CASSPNIGFSGANVLTF. CDR3 sequence (DNA): TGCGCCAGCAGCCCGAATATCGGATTCTCTGGGGCCAACGTCCTGACTTTC.

This clonotype has at least ten counts. J is TRBJ2-2 and V is TRBV4-3; TRBD1 agrees at 8 bases. Germline CDR1 LGHNA, CDR2 YSLEER. V was clipped by 3 bases and J by 3 bases; unmatched bases: 0. The CDR3 sequence is 14 residues long. Here the CDR3 reads CASSQTGDTGELFF. CDR3 coding DNA: TGCGCCAGCAGCCAGACAGGGGACACCGGGGAGCTGTTTTTT.

The genes are TRBV7-3 and TRBJ2-5; the D is unclear. The V end lost 6 bases, the J end lost 5 bases, and 13 bases lay between the germline ends. CDR1 SGHTA and CDR2 FQGTGA come from the germline V gene. CDR3 length equals 13 residues. The CDR3 region is CASSYSVWETQYF. In DNA, the CDR3 is TGTGCCAGCAGTTACTCTGTATGGGAGACCCAGTACTTC.

The chain joins TRBV20-1 to TRBJ2-7; D unclear. The CDR3 length is 12 residues. CDR1 is DFQATT, CDR2 SNEGSKA, per germline (reference sequence). V was clipped by 0 bases and J by 5 bases, with 8 bases between them. This CDR3 reads CSARDKPDEQYF. The DNA of the CDR3 is TGCAGTGCTAGAGATAAGCCTGACGAGCAGTACTTC.

V gene TRBV20-1 combines with J gene TRBJ2-1; 7 nucleotides align to TRBD2. J gave up 0 bases and V 1 base, and 9 bases lay outside the gene matches. The CDR3 runs 17 residues. The germline CDR1 and CDR2 sequences are DFQATT and SNEGSKA (reference sequence). The CDR3 here is CSARGIRRGSSYNEQFF. The DNA of the CDR3 is TGCAGTGCTAGAGGTATACGGCGGGGGAGCTCCTACAATGAGCAGTTCTTC.

There are many counts of this clonotype. The chain joins TRBV5-1 to TRBJ1-5, with TRBD1 identical over 7 bases. Germline CDR1 SGHRS, CDR2 YFSETQ. The CDR3 sequence is 15 residues long. Unmatched junction bases numbered 3, after V lost 0 bases and J lost 3 bases. The CDR3 DNA reads TGCGCCAGCAGCTTGGGGGGACAGTTCAATCAGCCCCAGCATTTT. Translating it yields CASSLGGQFNQPQHF. The whole variable domain, remainder taken from reference TRBV5-1 and TRBJ1-5, is KAGVTQTPRYLIKTRGQQVTLSCSPISGHRSVSWYQQTPGQGLQFLFEYFSETQRNKGNFPGRFSGRQFSNSRSEMNVSTLELGDSALYLCASSLGGQFNQPQHFGDGTRLSIL.

This clonotype was seen a handful of times. The rearrangement links TRBV2 to TRBJ2-5; 8 bases agree with TRBD1. Germline trimming cut 6 bases from V and 5 bases from J; bases unmatched to any gene: 5. This CDR3 is 13 amino acids long. The germline V gene encodes CDR1 SNHLY and CDR2 FYNNEI. As DNA, the CDR3 is TGTGCCAGCAGCCAAAACAGGGGGGAGACCCAGTACTTC. This gives the protein CASSQNRGETQYF.

V usage is TRBV20-1 and J usage is TRBJ2-1; 8 bases map to TRBD2. Germline V gene lookup returns CDR1 DFQATT and CDR2 SNEGSKA (reference sequence). This CDR3 region has 14 residues. After removal of 6 bases from V and 7 bases from J, the junction contained 11 bases not matched to a gene. The CDR3 loop reads CSAPGPGGPNEQFF. CDR3 nucleotide sequence: TGCAGTGCCCCTGGGCCGGGAGGGCCGAATGAGCAGTTCTTC.

V gene TRBV12-3 or TRBV12-4 combines with J gene TRBJ2-7, with 7 bases aligning to TRBD2. V was pared by 5 bases and J by 2 bases, with 6 bases of the junction left unmatched. The CDR3 runs to 14 residues. CDR3 nucleotide sequence: TGTGCCAGCAGTCCCCAGGGACTACCCTACGAGCAGTACTTC. Encoded protein: CASSPQGLPYEQYF.